Detailed here is one T cell receptor beta chain. Using immunoSEQ multiplex PCR, the repertoire was profiled, and TCRdb retains in-frame clones only, with some absent. The sample consists of 60,000 to 90,000 clones, about 86% of them appearing once. The sample belongs to a study of OX40 agonist ivuxolimab in advanced cancers. The CDR3 contains 15 residues. Germline CDR1 reads MGHRA; CDR2 reads YSYEKL. V was trimmed by 0 bases and J by 10 bases, leaving 16 bases between them. This sequence was found in an adult with an advanced solid tumor such as melanoma, head and neck, liver or kidney cancer. Source: CD4+ or CD8+ T cells sorted from blood, taken in a trial of the OX40 agonist ivuxolimab. The chain combines TRBV4-1 with TRBJ1-5; D remains unclear. The CDR3 DNA reads TGCGCCAGCAGCCAAGATAGCCGGGTGGAGGATCCCCAGCATTTT. Its translation is CASSQDSRVEDPQHF.